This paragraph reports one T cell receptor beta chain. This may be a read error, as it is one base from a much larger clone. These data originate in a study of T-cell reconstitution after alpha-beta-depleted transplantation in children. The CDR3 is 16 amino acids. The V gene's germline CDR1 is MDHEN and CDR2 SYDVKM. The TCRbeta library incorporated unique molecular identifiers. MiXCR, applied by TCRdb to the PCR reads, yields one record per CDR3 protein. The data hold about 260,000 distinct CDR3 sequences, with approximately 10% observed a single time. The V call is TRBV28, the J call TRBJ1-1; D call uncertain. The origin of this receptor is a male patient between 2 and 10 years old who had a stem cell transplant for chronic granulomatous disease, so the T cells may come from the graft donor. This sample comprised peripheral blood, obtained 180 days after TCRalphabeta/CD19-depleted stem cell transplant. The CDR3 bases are TGTGCCAGCAGTTTACGTAGCACGGGTAGCAACACTGAAGATTTCTTT. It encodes CASSLRSTGSNTEDFF.